These T cell receptor beta chains were read from a single sample in a study of shared clonotypes between healthy human individuals. Method: immunoSEQ multiplex PCR; TCRdb's copy keeps in-frame clones and lacks some. The sample lists around 1.1 million clones; roughly 77% were seen once. The sample was memory CD4+ T cells from PBMCs. These receptors were collected from a man aged 18-30 years in good health. Some clones in this sample may be carry-over from other donors' samples. CDR3s include the opening cysteine and the closing phenylalanine or tryptophan. D genes are given only for firm matches. Only some rows state a clone size, as once, few, many or a class for expanded clones.

len	v_gene	d_gene	j_gene	abundance	CDR3nt	CDR3aa
14	TRBV30	TRBD2	TRBJ2-7	few	TGTGCCTGGAGTCGCGGGAGAGGGTCCTACGAGCAGTACTTC	CAWSRGRGSYEQYF
15	TRBV6-5	.	TRBJ1-2	.	TGTGCCAGCAGTAGCACGAGGGGTAGGGACTATGGCTACACCTTC	CASSSTRGRDYGYTF
15	TRBV5-1	.	TRBJ2-3	once	TGCGCCAGCAGCCCGACTCGGGGTCGCACAGATACGCAGTATTTT	CASSPTRGRTDTQYF
14	TRBV27	.	TRBJ2-3	.	TGTGCCAGCAAGTCGGGGTCTAGCACAGATACGCAGTATTTT	CASKSGSSTDTQYF
16	TRBV28	.	TRBJ2-7	.	TGTGCCAGCAGTTTGGGCGCGGGCTCGGCGTCCTACGAGCAGTACTTC	CASSLGAGSASYEQYF
16	TRBV6-1	TRBD1	TRBJ1-3	once	TGTGCCAGCAGTGTTCGACAGGGGTCGTCCGGAAACACCATATATTTT	CASSVRQGSSGNTIYF
12	TRBV30	.	TRBJ1-5	.	TGTGCCTGGAGTGTACTGGGTCAGCCCCAGCATTTT	CAWSVLGQPQHF
12	TRBV11-2	.	TRBJ2-1	.	TGTGCCAGCAGCTTACCGTTTGGTGAGCAGTTCTTC	CASSLPFGEQFF
14	TRBV7-9	.	TRBJ2-7	few	TGTGCCAGCAGCTTAGGTCACAACTCCTACGAGCAGTACTTC	CASSLGHNSYEQYF
14	TRBV5-1	.	TRBJ2-5	once	TGCGCCAGCAGCTTGGGGGGGATCCAAGAGACCCAGTACTTC	CASSLGGIQETQYF
17	TRBV7-2	TRBD2	TRBJ2-7	.	TGTGCCAGCAGCTCGGGACTAGCGGAACGAATCCCCTACGAGCAGTACTTC	CASSSGLAERIPYEQYF
13	TRBV2	.	TRBJ1-1	few	TGTGCCAGTTTATCCGGAAGAGGCACTGAAGCTTTCTTT	CASLSGRGTEAFF
13	TRBV18	.	TRBJ1-1	many	TGTGCCAGCCGTGGGACACCGAACACTGAAGCTTTCTTT	CASRGTPNTEAFF
14	TRBV9	.	TRBJ2-3	.	TGTGCCAGCAGCGTAGACCCCAGCACAGATACGCAGTATTTT	CASSVDPSTDTQYF
13	TRBV11-2	.	TRBJ2-7	.	TGTGCCAGCAGCCGCGGACCGAACTACGAGCAGTACTTC	CASSRGPNYEQYF
15	TRBV9	.	TRBJ1-1	.	TGTGCCAGCAGCGTAGGAGGAGGGTCTGTCACTGAAGCTTTCTTT	CASSVGGGSVTEAFF
15	TRBV28	TRBD1	TRBJ1-6	few	TGTGCCAGCAGAGGACAGGGGGTTTATAATTCACCCCTCCACTTT	CASRGQGVYNSPLHF
14	TRBV19	.	TRBJ2-3	few	TGTGCCAGTAACTCGGGCAGGGCAGGAGATACGCAGTATTTT	CASNSGRAGDTQYF
15	TRBV5-6	TRBD1	TRBJ1-3	.	TGTGCCAGCAGCTTACTGGACAGGAGCGGAAACACCATATATTTT	CASSLLDRSGNTIYF
14	TRBV5-1	.	TRBJ2-7	.	TGCGCCAGCAGCTCCGGACTAAGAGAGTCCGAGCAGTACTTC	CASSSGLRESEQYF
13	TRBV10-3	.	TRBJ2-5	.	TGTGCCATCAACCGGGACTTACAAGAGACCCAGTACTTC	CAINRDLQETQYF
13	TRBV2	.	TRBJ1-2	.	TGTGCCAGCAGTTCAACAGGGAACTATGGCTACACCTTC	CASSSTGNYGYTF
13	TRBV6-6	.	TRBJ2-7	.	TGTGCCAGCAAGGACTGGAGCTCCTACGAGCAGTACTTC	CASKDWSSYEQYF
15	TRBV19	TRBD1	TRBJ1-2	.	TGTGCCAGTAAGGACAGGGGATCGGTAGACTATGGCTACACCTTC	CASKDRGSVDYGYTF
11	TRBV20-1	.	TRBJ1-1	.	TGCAGTGCCACCGAGAACACTGAAGCTTTCTTT	CSATENTEAFF
15	TRBV28	.	TRBJ2-7	.	TGTGCCAGCAGTTTAGCCAGGAGAAAATCCTACGAGCAGTACTTC	CASSLARRKSYEQYF
15	TRBV28	TRBD2	TRBJ2-1	.	TGTGCCACCCTTGTTCTAGCGGGAGTATACAATGAGCAGTTCTTC	CATLVLAGVYNEQFF
15	TRBV6-5	.	TRBJ2-2	.	TGTGCCAGCAGTTACTCGCTGGAGGCGGCCGGGGAGCTGTTTTTT	CASSYSLEAAGELFF
19	TRBV9	TRBD2	TRBJ2-6	.	TGTGCCAGCAGCGTAGGGTTACTAGCGGGTTACTCTGGGGCCAACGTCCTGACTTTC	CASSVGLLAGYSGANVLTF
14	TRBV5-4	.	TRBJ2-5	.	TGTGCCAGCAGCTTCAACAGGGACCGGGAGACCCAGTACTTC	CASSFNRDRETQYF
14	TRBV5-6	.	TRBJ2-5	.	TGTGCCAGCAGCAGAACAGGGTCTCCGGAGACCCAGTACTTC	CASSRTGSPETQYF
14	TRBV5-4	TRBD2	TRBJ2-1	once	TGTGCCAGCCGATGGATCGGGAGGGGTAATGAGCAGTTCTTC	CASRWIGRGNEQFF
13	TRBV5-1	.	TRBJ1-2	.	TGCGCCAGCAGCTTGGTGGGAGACTATGGCTACACCTTC	CASSLVGDYGYTF
13	TRBV12-5	.	TRBJ2-2	.	TGTGCTAGTGGTTTGGTACCCCCCGGGGAGCTGTTTTTT	CASGLVPPGELFF
14	TRBV28	.	TRBJ1-5	.	TGTGCCAGCAGGGAGGACCGGGGAGTCCAGCCCCAGCATTTT	CASREDRGVQPQHF
15	TRBV11-2	.	TRBJ2-7	.	TGTGCCAGCAGCTTGCAACCGGGACAACCCTACGAGCAGTACTTC	CASSLQPGQPYEQYF
16	TRBV7-2	.	TRBJ2-2	.	TGTGCCAGCAGCTTAGGTACTAGAGGGGACACCGGGGAGCTGTTTTTT	CASSLGTRGDTGELFF
15	TRBV7-9	.	TRBJ1-1	.	TGTGCCAGCAGTCCCCGTGGGGGGGCGAACACTGAAGCTTTCTTT	CASSPRGGANTEAFF
12	TRBV5-5	.	TRBJ2-7	.	TGTGCCAGCAGCTTGGAGGACTACGAGCAGTACTTC	CASSLEDYEQYF
14	TRBV5-4	.	TRBJ2-7	.	TGTGCCAGCAGCTTGGCTGGGCAAGCCTACGAGCAGTACTTC	CASSLAGQAYEQYF
16	TRBV7-8	TRBD2	TRBJ2-7	.	TGTGCCAGCAGCCCGAGACCGGGACTAGCGATCTACGAGCAGTACTTC	CASSPRPGLAIYEQYF
15	TRBV7-2	.	TRBJ2-7	.	TGTGCCAGCAGCCAGGTGGCCAGGGGACCTTACGAGCAGTACTTC	CASSQVARGPYEQYF
13	TRBV28	TRBD1	TRBJ1-3	.	TGTGCCAGCACCCCAGGGGGGGCATACACCATATATTTT	CASTPGGAYTIYF
12	TRBV5-6	.	TRBJ1-2	.	TGTGCCAGCAGCTTGAGTCAAGATGGCTACACCTTC	CASSLSQDGYTF
12	TRBV28	TRBD1	TRBJ2-5	.	TGTGCCAGCAACAGGGGTCCGGAGACCCAGTACTTC	CASNRGPETQYF
15	TRBV28	.	TRBJ1-4	.	TGTGCCAGCAGTATCAGGGGTGCAACTAATGAAAAACTGTTTTTT	CASSIRGATNEKLFF
14	TRBV5-1	.	TRBJ1-1	.	TGCGCCAGCAGCTTGGACAGGCCTAACACTGAAGCTTTCTTT	CASSLDRPNTEAFF
16	TRBV28	TRBD2	TRBJ2-7	.	TGTGCCAGCAGTTCAGCCGGGACTAGCGGCTCCTACGAGCAGTACTTC	CASSSAGTSGSYEQYF
14	TRBV7-2	.	TRBJ1-1	.	TGTGCCAGCAGCTTGACGGGACTTTCTTCTAGGGCTTTCTTT	CASSLTGLSSRAFF
14	TRBV6-1	.	TRBJ2-3	.	TGTGCCAGCAGGAGGGGCGGGACTCAAGATACGCAGTATTTT	CASRRGGTQDTQYF
13	TRBV30	.	TRBJ2-1	.	TGTGCCTGGAGTTACAGAAGCTACAATGAGCAGTTCTTC	CAWSYRSYNEQFF
13	TRBV6-1	.	TRBJ1-2	.	TGTGCCAGCAGTGAACAGGCTAATAGGGGCTACACCTTC	CASSEQANRGYTF
14	TRBV29-1	TRBD2	TRBJ2-5	.	TGCAGCGAGGGGACTAGCGGGAGTGGAGAGACCCAGTACTTC	CSEGTSGSGETQYF
11	TRBV4-3	.	TRBJ2-3	.	TGCGCCAGCAGCCAAGGGGATACGCAGTATTTT	CASSQGDTQYF
15	TRBV5-1	.	TRBJ2-5	once	TGCGCCAGCAGCTTGATAGTAGGCCTAGCGGAGACCCAGTACTTC	CASSLIVGLAETQYF
11	TRBV18	.	TRBJ2-7	.	TGTGCCAGCTCGGAACAAGAGGTGCAGTACTTC	CASSEQEVQYF
13	TRBV7-7	.	TRBJ2-5	.	TGTGCCAGCAGCATGGGGGTTCGAGAGACCCAGTACTTC	CASSMGVRETQYF
14	TRBV9	TRBD2	TRBJ2-1	.	TGTGCCAGCAGCCTAGCGGGAGGGCCGGTTGAGCAGTTCTTC	CASSLAGGPVEQFF
17	TRBV5-4	TRBD2	TRBJ2-2	.	TGTGCCAGCAGCCCCTCCCCGGGGACTAGGGCCACCGGGGAGCTGTTTTTT	CASSPSPGTRATGELFF
14	TRBV10-3	.	TRBJ1-1	.	TGTGCCATCCGTACGGCAGGGATGAACACTGAAGCTTTCTTT	CAIRTAGMNTEAFF